The 31 T cell receptor beta chains below come from one sample, sequenced in a study of blood T cells in healthy people across ages. A second PCR, run for about 7 to 12 cycles, used a sample-barcoded 5' primer plus a J-beta primer mix. TCRdb independently ran MiXCR on the 5' RACE reads; one entry per CDR3 protein. The table includes about 1.8 million distinct CDR3 sequences, roughly 49% detected once. Input material: blood. Receptor source: a middle-aged woman in good health.

There are a few counts of this clonotype. The V gene is TRBV3-1, the J gene TRBJ2-7, with D tentatively TRBD2 (6 bases). The tail of the sequence fits TRBJ2-5 better, so the J call may be wrong. The V gene's germline CDR1 is LGHDT and CDR2 YNNKEL (reference sequence). This CDR3 is built from 15 residues. This CDR3 reads CASSPPLLAAKTQYF. In nucleotides, the CDR3 is TGTGCCAGCAGCCCTCCTTTACTAGCTGCGAAGACCCAGTACTTC.

With respect to this clonotype: One end of the junction varies from germline; a read error may be responsible. This chain links TRBV20-1 with TRBJ2-1, with 10 nucleotides matching TRBD2. Per the germline V gene, CDR1 is DFQATT and CDR2 is SNEGSKA (reference sequence). CDR3 size: 12 residues. CDR3 residues: CRGSGGRNEQFF. The CDR3 nucleotides read TGTCGTGGTAGCGGGGGGAGGAATGAGCAGTTCTTC.

This clonotype has only a few counts. V is TRBV7-2 and J is TRBJ1-2; TRBD1 might be the D (6 bases). CDR3 length: 13 amino acids. CDR1 and CDR2 (germline): SGHTA, FQGNSA. The germline V and J ends were trimmed by 5 bases and 11 bases, with 18 bases remaining between them. The DNA of the CDR3 is TGTGCCAGCAGCCCAGTGGCAGGGGAAAGGTACACCTTC. This translates into CASSPVAGERYTF.

CDR3 nucleotide sequence: TGTGCCAGCAGGGACCTAACGACAGATACGCAGTATTTT. Its translation: CASRDLTTDTQYF. The chain links TRBV6-1 to TRBJ2-3; D remains unclear. This CDR3 region has 13 residues. Deletions cut 6 bases from V and 3 bases from J, with 10 bases between. CDR1 is MNHNS and CDR2 is SASEGT in the germline V gene.

The chain links TRBV3-1 to TRBJ2-1; either TRBD1 or TRBD2 may fit D (5 bases each). V lost 4 bases and J lost 8, with 24 bases in between. Germline-derived CDR1 and CDR2 are LGHDT and YNNKEL (reference sequence). The CDR3 loop spans 17 amino acids. CDR3 nucleotides: TGTGCCAGCAGCCCACTGACCGGGACGGTTGCTTCCGATGAGCAGTTCTTC. Translation: CASSPLTGTVASDEQFF.

J is TRBJ2-7 and V is TRBV3-1; D possibly uses TRBD1 or TRBD2 (5 bases each). V shed 1 base and J shed 12 bases, with 13 bases lying between them. Germline CDR1 and CDR2: LGHDT and YNNKEL (reference sequence). This CDR3 contains 12 residues. The CDR3 DNA reads as TGTGCCAGCAGCCAAGTTGACTATGGGACGTACTTC. Translated, it gives CASSQVDYGTYF.

The genes are TRBV28 and TRBJ2-3; 12 nucleotides agree with TRBD2. CDR1 and CDR2 (germline): MDHEN, SYDVKM. V lost 6 bases, J lost 2 bases, and 6 bases stayed unmatched. This CDR3 is built from 16 residues. CDR3: CASRGGTSGFTDTQYF. The CDR3 DNA is TGTGCCAGCAGAGGGGGGACTAGCGGGTTCACAGATACGCAGTATTTT.

The chain uses TRBV4-1 and TRBJ1-3; D is unresolved. Germline-derived CDR1 and CDR2 are MGHRA and YSYEKL. V lost 2 bases and J 1 base, leaving 12 bases between the germline ends. The CDR3 covers 16 residues. CDR3 DNA: TGCGCCAGCAGCCAACCAGACGGCTTATCTGGAAACACCATATATTTT. It encodes CASSQPDGLSGNTIYF.

This chain uses TRBV2 with TRBJ2-5, with TRBD2 as a possible D gene (5 bases). V was shortened by 9 bases and J by 5 bases, with 22 bases between the two germline ends. There are 15 residues in the CDR3. The germline CDR1 and CDR2 sequences are SNHLY and FYNNEI. CDR3 DNA sequence: TGTGCCAGAGGAAAGAGTTACGGGATTAGGGAGACCCAGTACTTC. Translation: CARGKSYGIRETQYF.

The J gene is TRBJ2-4, the V gene TRBV18, with 12 bases identical to TRBD2. Germline trimming cut 1 base from V and 7 bases from J; bases unmatched to any gene: 5. Germline-derived CDR1 and CDR2 are KGHSH and LQKENI. The CDR3 consists of 16 residues. CDR3 residues: CASSPQGLAGQNIQYF. The CDR3 coding sequence is TGTGCCAGCTCACCACAAGGACTAGCGGGGCAGAACATTCAGTACTTC.

The chain carries TRBV20-1 and TRBJ2-7; possibly TRBD2 for D (5 bases). The DNA end favors TRBJ2-4, so the J call may be wrong. Germline V CDR1 and CDR2: DFQATT, SNEGSKA (reference sequence). The CDR3 spans 15 residues. The CDR3 region is CSAGPGPRSGNIQYF. For the CDR3, the DNA is TGCAGTGCTGGTCCGGGCCCCCGTTCGGGGAACATTCAGTACTTC.

The genes are TRBV4-2 and TRBJ2-2; D unclear. The CDR3 has 14 residues. Trimming stripped 0 bases from V and 0 bases from J, with 2 bases between. Germline lookup yields CDR1 LGHNA and CDR2 YNFKEQ. The CDR3: CASSQDSNTGELFF. The CDR3 DNA reads TGTGCCAGCAGCCAAGATTCGAACACCGGGGAGCTGTTTTTT.

The chain uses TRBV20-1 and TRBJ1-2; D ambiguous. Germline CDR1 reads DFQATT; CDR2 reads SNEGSKA (reference sequence). Between the trimmed V and J ends, which lost 6 bases and 3 bases, there was a span of 11 bases. The CDR3 spans 12 residues. The CDR3: CSALSGYYGYTF. DNA of the CDR3: TGCAGTGCCCTCAGTGGTTACTATGGCTACACCTTC.

J is TRBJ2-3 and V is TRBV3-1; possibly TRBD1 for D (6 bases). CDR1 is LGHDT, CDR2 YNNKEL, per germline (reference sequence). V lost 4 bases to trimming and J lost 9 bases, with 11 bases between them. The CDR3 consists of 12 residues. The CDR3 region has the DNA TGTGCCAGCAGCCGGTCGGGACAAACGCAGTATTTT. Residues: CASSRSGQTQYF.

This clonotype was detected only once. The chain is built from TRBV5-1 and TRBJ1-2, with a tentative D call TRBD1 (6 bases). Germline lookup yields CDR1 SGHRS and CDR2 YFSETQ. The CDR3 has 16 amino acids. V gave up 1 base and J gave up 7 bases, with 20 bases separating them. The CDR3 coding sequence is TGCGCCAGCAGCTTGTCTGTTAACAGGGCGAAAGGTGGCTACACCTTC. Translation: CASSLSVNRAKGGYTF.

The chain employs TRBV27 and TRBJ2-1; TRBD1 or TRBD2 may be the D gene (6 bases each). The CDR3 totals 14 residues. Germline CDR1 is MNHEY and CDR2 is SMNVEV (reference sequence). Trimming shortened V by 2 bases and J by 8 bases, and 13 bases separated the two germline ends. CDR3 amino acids: CASSLRGAVDEQFF. The CDR3 DNA sequence: TGTGCCAGCAGTTTAAGGGGGGCTGTAGATGAGCAGTTCTTC.

This clonotype has only one observation. Germline is not matched at one junction end, which may reflect a read error. The chain links TRBV27 to TRBJ1-2; TRBD1 matches at 8 bases. This CDR3 comprises 13 residues. Germline V lookup: CDR1 MNHEY, CDR2 SMNVEV (reference sequence). The CDR3 loop reads CASRQGFGYGHTF. In DNA form, the CDR3 reads TGTGCCAGCCGACAGGGGTTTGGCTATGGCCACACCTTC.

J is TRBJ2-3 and V is TRBV24-1; maybe TRBD2 (5 bases). The V gene lost 4 bases and the J gene lost 4 bases, with 11 bases spanning the gap. CDR3 length: 14 residues. The germline V gene has CDR1 KGHDR and CDR2 SFDVKD. The CDR3 loop reads CATSDRRTSDTQYF. For the CDR3, the DNA is TGTGCCACCAGTGACCGCCGGACTTCAGATACGCAGTATTTT.

This rearrangement joins TRBV3-1 to TRBJ2-4; TRBD1 agrees at 10 bases. The end of the DNA fits TRBJ2-5 better, so the J call may be wrong. This CDR3 contains 17 residues. CDR1 is LGHDT and CDR2 is YNNKEL in the germline V gene (reference sequence). CDR3 sequence: CASSQANPGQGPGTQYF. CDR3 nucleotides: TGTGCCAGCAGCCAAGCAAATCCGGGACAGGGGCCAGGGACCCAGTACTTC.

The rearrangement links TRBV24-1 to TRBJ2-4; the D gene could be TRBD1 or TRBD2 (5 bases each). The V end was cut by 9 bases, the J end by 0 bases, with 26 bases between. This CDR3 is 19 amino acids long. Germline values: CDR1 KGHDR, CDR2 SFDVKD. The CDR3 loop reads CATGALAHGPAPAKNIQYF. The CDR3 nucleotides are TGTGCCACCGGGGCCCTAGCCCACGGCCCTGCGCCAGCCAAAAACATTCAGTACTTC.

The chain is built from TRBV4-1 and TRBJ2-5, with D possibly being TRBD1 (6 bases). This CDR3 region has 15 residues. The V end was cut by 3 bases, the J end by 4 bases, with 15 bases between. In germline, CDR1 is MGHRA, CDR2 YSYEKL. The DNA of the CDR3 is TGCGCCAGCAGCCACCTGGGAGAACAGGGAGAGACCCAGTACTTC. This gives the protein CASSHLGEQGETQYF.

This clonotype was picked up a small number of times. This chain uses TRBV10-3 with TRBJ2-4; possible D gene TRBD1, 6 bases. V lost 3 bases and J 1 base, leaving 10 bases between the germline ends. The CDR3 runs 15 residues. Germline V gives CDR1 ENHRY, CDR2 SYGVKD. Here the CDR3 reads CAISEGQGAKNIQYF. The DNA for the CDR3 is TGTGCCATCAGTGAAGGGCAGGGGGCCAAAAACATTCAGTACTTC.

This clonotype was seen at least ten times. The CDR3 sequence is CSARDLRSRDRGINEQFF. Here the CDR3 DNA reads TGCAGTGCTAGAGATCTCAGGAGTCGGGACAGGGGAATCAATGAGCAGTTCTTC. This sequence joins TRBV20-1 and TRBJ2-1; 10 bases agree with TRBD1. This CDR3 contains 18 residues. CDR1 is DFQATT, CDR2 SNEGSKA, per germline (reference sequence). V shed 0 bases and J 6 bases; nucleotides not matched to a gene: 14.

CDR3 sequence: CASSPCGVEQYF. The CDR3 nucleotides are TGTGCCAGCAGTCCCTGCGGGGTCGAGCAGTACTTC. The gene calls are TRBV12-3 or TRBV12-4 and TRBJ2-7; a possible D gene is TRBD2 (6 bases). Trimming pared 5 bases from V and 6 bases from J, leaving 11 bases between. The CDR3 covers 12 residues.

CDR3 protein: CASSEGPLRGQYF. The CDR3 region has the DNA TGTGCCAGCAGTGAGGGGCCCCTCCGGGGGCAGTACTTC. The rearrangement uses TRBV25-1 and TRBJ2-7; the D call may be TRBD1 or TRBD2 (5 bases each). This CDR3 comprises 13 residues. Germline assignment: CDR1 MGHDK and CDR2 SYGVNS. Between the trimmed V and J ends, which lost 3 bases and 9 bases, there was a span of 15 bases.

The chain recombines TRBV7-2 with TRBJ2-4; D possibly corresponds to TRBD1 (5 bases). The CDR3 contains 13 residues. Deletions cut 5 bases from V and 13 bases from J, with 18 bases between. Germline V CDR1 and CDR2: SGHTA, FQGNSA. This CDR3 reads CASSVQESDTQYF. DNA for the CDR3: TGTGCCAGCAGCGTACAGGAATCAGACACCCAGTACTTC.

This clonotype was observed a handful of times. The chain uses TRBV7-6 and TRBJ2-7, with D possibly matching TRBD2 (5 bases). V lost 5 bases and J lost 2, with 13 bases in between. The germline CDR1 and CDR2 sequences are SGHVS and FNYEAQ. The CDR3 runs to 14 residues. CDR3 bases: TGTGCCAGCAGCCCACCGGAGGATCCCTACGAGCAGTACTTC. Translating it yields CASSPPEDPYEQYF.

This clonotype was observed a few times. The rearrangement uses TRBV3-1 and TRBJ2-7; D unclear. The end of the DNA is better explained by TRBJ2-5, so the J call may be wrong. The CDR3 spans 13 residues. Germline V gene data show CDR1 as LGHDT and CDR2 as YNNKEL (reference sequence). CDR3: CASSQAGVQTQYF. For the CDR3, the DNA is TGTGCCAGCAGCCAAGCCGGCGTTCAGACCCAGTACTTC.

The chain is built from TRBV7-9 and TRBJ2-4; tentative D call: TRBD1 (6 bases). V was shortened by 1 base and J by 1 base, with 11 bases between the two germline ends. The V gene's germline CDR1 is SEHNR and CDR2 FQNEAQ (reference sequence). There are 16 residues in the CDR3. The CDR3 region is CASSLDRDMAKNIQYF. The CDR3 bases are TGTGCCAGCAGCTTAGACAGGGACATGGCCAAAAACATTCAGTACTTC.

The chain uses TRBV25-1 and TRBJ2-3; D unclear. Deletions cut 3 bases from V and 3 bases from J, with 10 bases between. Looked up from germline, CDR1 is MGHDK and CDR2 is SYGVNS. This CDR3 is 14 amino acids long. DNA of the CDR3: TGTGCCAGCAGTGATAAATACGGGACAGATACGCAGTATTTT. It yields the protein CASSDKYGTDTQYF.

The chain recombines TRBV7-6 with TRBJ2-4, with D maybe TRBD1 (5 bases). CDR1 and CDR2 from the germline V gene are SGHVS and FNYEAQ. CDR3 size: 17 residues. Trimming took 2 bases from V and 13 from J, leaving 27 bases between them. CDR3 in DNA: TGTGCCAGCAGCTTAAACTCTGGACCGCCAGGACAAGAGGCCCAGTACTTC. Its translation is CASSLNSGPPGQEAQYF.